A selection of T cell receptor beta chains follows, all from one sample in a study of blood T cell repertoires in COVID-19. Sequenced by immunoSEQ multiplex PCR; TCRdb stores in-frame clones only, minus some. Among about 190,000 clones listed, 75% to 90% were seen once. The sequencing input was peripheral blood. The receptors here all came from a man aged 35-49 years with acute or convalescent COVID-19. The CDR3 runs from the conserved cysteine through the conserved F or W. Each record gives: J gene, D gene, V gene, clone size, CDR3 protein, CDR3 DNA. The D gene is left open where the match is weak. Part of the rows lack a size; the others show once, few, many or a class for expanded clones.

J gene: TRBJ2-1; D gene: .; V gene: TRBV5-6; clone size: .; CDR3 protein: CASSLNPARLSSYNEQFF; CDR3 DNA: TGTGCCAGCAGCTTGAATCCCGCCAGACTTAGCTCCTACAATGAGCAGTTCTTC
J gene: TRBJ2-1; D gene: .; V gene: TRBV24-1; clone size: once; CDR3 protein: CATSALSRANEQFF; CDR3 DNA: TGTGCCACCAGTGCCCTATCCAGGGCGAATGAGCAGTTCTTC
J gene: TRBJ1-2; D gene: .; V gene: TRBV25-1; clone size: .; CDR3 protein: CASSESATVSNYGYTF; CDR3 DNA: TGTGCCAGCAGTGAATCTGCGACAGTCTCTAACTATGGCTACACCTTC
J gene: TRBJ1-1; D gene: .; V gene: TRBV5-1; clone size: .; CDR3 protein: CASSLEGLRGNTEAFF; CDR3 DNA: TGCGCCAGCAGCTTGGAGGGCTTAAGGGGAAACACTGAAGCTTTCTTT
J gene: TRBJ1-5; D gene: .; V gene: TRBV15; clone size: once; CDR3 protein: CATSIQVSQPQHF; CDR3 DNA: TGTGCCACCAGCATACAGGTTAGTCAGCCCCAGCATTTT
J gene: TRBJ2-7; D gene: TRBD1; V gene: TRBV11-3; clone size: .; CDR3 protein: CASSLEPGQVSYEQYF; CDR3 DNA: TGTGCCAGCAGCCTAGAGCCGGGACAGGTTAGTTACGAGCAGTACTTC
J gene: TRBJ1-2; D gene: .; V gene: TRBV4-3; clone size: .; CDR3 protein: CASSQEFYSYYGYTF; CDR3 DNA: TGCGCCAGCAGCCAAGAATTTTACAGCTACTATGGCTACACCTTC
J gene: TRBJ2-5; D gene: TRBD1; V gene: TRBV24-1; clone size: .; CDR3 protein: CATSDLIGTGGGETQYF; CDR3 DNA: TGTGCCACCAGTGATTTGATTGGAACAGGGGGCGGAGAGACCCAGTACTTC
J gene: TRBJ1-5; D gene: TRBD1; V gene: TRBV13; clone size: .; CDR3 protein: CASSPPTTGGEVPFSNQPQHF; CDR3 DNA: TGTGCCAGCAGCCCACCCACGACAGGGGGCGAGGTGCCCTTTAGCAATCAGCCCCAGCATTTT
J gene: TRBJ1-3; D gene: TRBD1; V gene: TRBV9; clone size: .; CDR3 protein: CASSVGGTDNTIYF; CDR3 DNA: TGTGCCAGCAGCGTAGGTGGGACAGACAACACCATATATTTT
J gene: TRBJ1-6; D gene: .; V gene: TRBV6-5; clone size: .; CDR3 protein: CASIKEGGRGSPLHF; CDR3 DNA: TGTGCCAGCATCAAAGAGGGGGGGCGCGGTTCACCCCTCCACTTT
J gene: TRBJ1-3; D gene: .; V gene: TRBV4-1; clone size: .; CDR3 protein: CASSQGVFPGGNTIYF; CDR3 DNA: TGCGCCAGCAGCCAAGGCGTATTCCCGGGTGGAAACACCATATATTTT
J gene: TRBJ2-2; D gene: .; V gene: TRBV21-1; clone size: .; CDR3 protein: CASRAGTGHTGELFF; CDR3 DNA: TGTGCCAGCAGGGCCGGGACAGGGCACACCGGGGAGCTGTTTTTT
J gene: TRBJ2-7; D gene: .; V gene: TRBV6-2/TRBV6-3; clone size: .; CDR3 protein: CASSYSWTLASYEQYF; CDR3 DNA: TGTGCCAGCAGTTATTCGTGGACACTTGCCTCCTACGAGCAGTACTTC
J gene: TRBJ1-5; D gene: .; V gene: TRBV6-6; clone size: .; CDR3 protein: CASSYSGGGSNQPQHF; CDR3 DNA: TGTGCCAGCAGTTACTCGGGGGGGGGAAGCAATCAGCCCCAGCATTTT
J gene: TRBJ2-7; D gene: .; V gene: TRBV18; clone size: .; CDR3 protein: CASSPLPGVPRYSYEQYF; CDR3 DNA: TGTGCCAGCTCACCCCTACCGGGGGTTCCCCGATACTCCTACGAGCAGTACTTC
J gene: TRBJ2-7; D gene: .; V gene: TRBV7-9; clone size: .; CDR3 protein: CASSLAREWQYF; CDR3 DNA: TGTGCCAGCAGCTTAGCTAGGGAGTGGCAGTACTTC
J gene: TRBJ1-5; D gene: TRBD1; V gene: TRBV15; clone size: .; CDR3 protein: CATSPLQGAQHF; CDR3 DNA: TGTGCCACCAGCCCTCTACAGGGGGCCCAGCATTTT
J gene: TRBJ1-1; D gene: TRBD1; V gene: TRBV3-1/TRBV3-2; clone size: .; CDR3 protein: CASRPGTGGRRAFF; CDR3 DNA: TGTGCCAGCAGACCTGGGACAGGGGGCAGGCGAGCTTTCTTT
J gene: TRBJ2-1; D gene: .; V gene: TRBV10-1; clone size: .; CDR3 protein: CASSDGAVSYNEQFF; CDR3 DNA: TGCGCCAGCAGTGATGGAGCGGTATCCTACAATGAGCAGTTCTTC
J gene: TRBJ2-5; D gene: .; V gene: TRBV9; clone size: .; CDR3 protein: CASSVVEGVWETQYF; CDR3 DNA: TGTGCCAGCAGCGTAGTTGAGGGGGTGTGGGAGACCCAGTACTTC
J gene: TRBJ1-4; D gene: .; V gene: TRBV2; clone size: .; CDR3 protein: CASSDAGGLSEKLFF; CDR3 DNA: TGTGCCAGCAGTGACGCGGGGGGCTTAAGTGAAAAACTGTTTTTT
J gene: TRBJ1-5; D gene: TRBD1; V gene: TRBV7-2; clone size: .; CDR3 protein: CASSLPNRGANQPQHF; CDR3 DNA: TGTGCCAGCAGCTTACCCAACAGGGGGGCCAATCAGCCCCAGCATTTT
J gene: TRBJ1-1; D gene: .; V gene: TRBV27; clone size: .; CDR3 protein: CASRQQNINTEAFF; CDR3 DNA: TGTGCCAGCAGGCAACAGAACATAAACACTGAAGCTTTCTTT
J gene: TRBJ1-1; D gene: .; V gene: TRBV19; clone size: .; CDR3 protein: CASSRSLTEAFF; CDR3 DNA: TGTGCCAGTAGCCGATCTCTAACTGAAGCTTTCTTT
J gene: TRBJ2-7; D gene: TRBD1; V gene: TRBV27; clone size: .; CDR3 protein: CASSPRTGAYEQYF; CDR3 DNA: TGTGCCAGCAGTCCGAGGACAGGGGCCTACGAGCAGTACTTC
J gene: TRBJ2-5; D gene: TRBD1; V gene: TRBV7-2; clone size: .; CDR3 protein: CASSPTGTYQETQYF; CDR3 DNA: TGTGCCAGCAGCCCGACAGGGACGTACCAAGAGACCCAGTACTTC